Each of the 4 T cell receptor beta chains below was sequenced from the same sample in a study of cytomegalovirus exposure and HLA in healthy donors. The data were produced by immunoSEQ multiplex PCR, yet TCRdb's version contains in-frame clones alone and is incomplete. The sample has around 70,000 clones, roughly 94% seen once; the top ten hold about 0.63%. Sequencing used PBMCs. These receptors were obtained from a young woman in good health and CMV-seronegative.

CDR3 DNA: TGTGCCAGCAGCTCCCACATGGGGGCCCTTAATCAGCCCCAGCATTTT. Translated, it gives CASSSHMGALNQPQHF. V is TRBV7-2 and J is TRBJ1-5; D perhaps matches TRBD1 (6 bases). Germline CDR1 SGHTA, CDR2 FQGNSA. Trimming took off 4 bases at V and 4 bases at J, with 17 bases between the two ends. The CDR3 loop spans 16 amino acids.

The CDR3 loop is CASSRTGPGELFF. The DNA for the CDR3 is TGCGCCAGCAGCCGGACAGGACCCGGGGAGCTGTTTTTT. The chain employs TRBV5-1 and TRBJ2-2, with 7 positions matching TRBD1. Germline V gives CDR1 SGHRS, CDR2 YFSETQ. This CDR3 contains 13 residues. With 4 bases clipped from V and 6 bases from J, the junction kept 3 bases outside the gene matches. The full variable domain, rest sourced from reference TRBV5-1 and TRBJ2-2, is KAGVTQTPRYLIKTRGQQVTLSCSPISGHRSVSWYQQTPGQGLQFLFEYFSETQRNKGNFPGRFSGRQFSNSRSEMNVSTLELGDSALYLCASSRTGPGELFFGEGSRLTVL.

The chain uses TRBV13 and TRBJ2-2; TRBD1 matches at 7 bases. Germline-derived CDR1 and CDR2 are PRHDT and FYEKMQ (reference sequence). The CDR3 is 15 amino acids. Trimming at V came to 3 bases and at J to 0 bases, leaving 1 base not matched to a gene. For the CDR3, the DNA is TGTGCCAGCAGCTTCGGGACAGCGAACACCGGGGAGCTGTTTTTT. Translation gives CASSFGTANTGELFF.

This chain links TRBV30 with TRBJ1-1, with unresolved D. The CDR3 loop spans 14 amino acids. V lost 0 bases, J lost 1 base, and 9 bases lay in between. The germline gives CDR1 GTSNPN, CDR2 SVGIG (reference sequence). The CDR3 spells CAWSVWGGNTEAFF. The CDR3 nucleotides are TGTGCCTGGAGTGTATGGGGAGGGAACACTGAAGCTTTCTTT.